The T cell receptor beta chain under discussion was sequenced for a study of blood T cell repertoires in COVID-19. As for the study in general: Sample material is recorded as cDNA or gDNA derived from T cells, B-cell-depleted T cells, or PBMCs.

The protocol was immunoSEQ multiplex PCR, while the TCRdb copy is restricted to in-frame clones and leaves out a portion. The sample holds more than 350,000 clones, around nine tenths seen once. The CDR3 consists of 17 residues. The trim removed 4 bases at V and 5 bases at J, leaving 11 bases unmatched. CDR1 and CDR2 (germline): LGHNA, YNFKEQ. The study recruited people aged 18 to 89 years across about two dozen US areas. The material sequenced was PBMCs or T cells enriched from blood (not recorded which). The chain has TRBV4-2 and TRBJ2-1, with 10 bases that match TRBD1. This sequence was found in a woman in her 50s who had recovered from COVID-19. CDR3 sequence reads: CASSPSATGGIHNEQFF. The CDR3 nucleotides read TGTGCCAGCAGCCCCTCGGCGACAGGGGGCATCCACAATGAGCAGTTCTTC.